The text below deals with one T cell receptor beta chain. CDR1 and CDR2 from the germline V gene are SGDLS and YYNGEE. CDR3 length: 13 amino acids. Between the trimmed V and J ends, which lost 5 bases and 4 bases, there was a span of 10 bases. The assay was immunoSEQ multiplex PCR, and TCRdb's table has in-frame clones only and misses some. This sample yields roughly 660,000 clones, of which roughly 88% are seen a single time; 34% belongs to the top ten. The data derive from a study of shared clonotypes between healthy human individuals. Donation came from healthy HIV-negative adults that had no recent acute infections or vaccinations.

The rearrangement links TRBV9 to TRBJ1-3; D is unclear. What was sequenced was memory CD8+ T cells from PBMCs. Subset noted: CD45RO+ cells pooled with CCR7-negative TemRA cells. The clonotype was recovered from a man aged 18 to 29 in good health. Some clones in this sample may be carry-over from other donors' samples. This CDR3 reads CASSPGEGNTIYF. In nucleotides, the CDR3 is TGTGCCAGCAGTCCCGGGGAAGGAAACACCATATATTTT.